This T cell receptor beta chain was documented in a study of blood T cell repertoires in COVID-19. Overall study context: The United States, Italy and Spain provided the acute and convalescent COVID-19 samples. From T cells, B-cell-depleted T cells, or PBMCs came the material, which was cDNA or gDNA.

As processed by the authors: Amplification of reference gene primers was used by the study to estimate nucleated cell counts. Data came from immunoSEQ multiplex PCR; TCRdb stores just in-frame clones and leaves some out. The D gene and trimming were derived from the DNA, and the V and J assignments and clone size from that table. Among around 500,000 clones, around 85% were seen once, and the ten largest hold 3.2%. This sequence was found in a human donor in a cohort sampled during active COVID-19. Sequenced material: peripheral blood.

CDR3 in amino acids: CASSFTGVVETQYF. As DNA, the CDR3 is TGTGCCAGCAGCTTTACGGGAGTGGTAGAGACCCAGTACTTC. V gene TRBV11-1 combines with J gene TRBJ2-5; possibly TRBD2 for D (6 bases). Trimming shortened V by 3 bases and J by 4 bases, and 12 bases separated the two germline ends. The length of the CDR3 is 14 residues. From germline, CDR1 is SGHAT and CDR2 FQDESV (reference sequence).